The 4 T cell receptor beta chains listed next were all sequenced from one sample in a study of blood T cell repertoires in COVID-19 (dated by TCRdb to 2018 to 2020). The library was built by means of the immunoSEQ multiplex PCR assay. TCRdb took this table from immuneACCESS and kept in-frame rearrangements with V and J called. Such tables lack part of the clones; where checked against another copy, unresolved V genes explain under half of the gap, and the rest is unexplained. The sample yields about 220,000 clones; about 86% were counted once. The ten largest clones add up to approximately 10% of the sample. Sequencing was performed on peripheral blood. Every receptor here comes from a woman aged 45-59 years with COVID-19, enrolled during active disease.

V and J are TRBV27 and TRBJ1-1; perhaps TRBD1 as D (5 bases). Trimming took off 1 base at V and 5 bases at J, with 14 bases between the two ends. Germline lookup yields CDR1 MNHEY and CDR2 SMNVEV (reference sequence). CDR3 size: 15 residues. The CDR3 DNA reads as TGTGCCAGCAGTTTATTAGCGGGACCGGCGACTGAAGCTTTCTTT. Protein product: CASSLLAGPATEAFF.

The V and J genes are TRBV28 and TRBJ1-6, with D possibly being TRBD1 (5 bases). There are 14 residues in the CDR3. CDR1 MDHEN and CDR2 SYDVKM come from the germline V gene. With 6 bases removed from V and 6 bases from J, the gap between germline ends came to 12 bases. CDR3 in amino acids: CASRRQTSNSPLHF. The CDR3 coding sequence is TGTGCCAGCAGGAGACAGACTTCTAATTCACCCCTCCACTTT.

This clone was detected a few times. The chain is built from TRBV10-3 and TRBJ1-2; 10 nucleotides agree with TRBD1. This CDR3 is 15 amino acids long. Trimming cost V 7 bases and J 3 bases; bases outside gene matches: 8. Germline-derived CDR1 and CDR2 are ENHRY and SYGVKD. The CDR3 nucleotides read TGTGCCATCATGGGACAGGGGATATCGGACTATGGCTACACCTTC. Translation: CAIMGQGISDYGYTF.

This chain joins TRBV19 and TRBJ1-1; D is undetermined. Looked up from germline, CDR1 is LNHDA and CDR2 is SQIVND (reference sequence). V was shortened by 5 bases and J by 1 base, with 11 bases between the two germline ends. CDR3 length equals 14 residues. CDR3 protein: CASSPGPRNTEAFF. The CDR3 DNA reads as TGTGCCAGTAGTCCGGGTCCCAGGAACACTGAAGCTTTCTTT.